The rows below give T cell receptor beta chains drawn from one sample of a study of T-cell reconstitution after alpha-beta-depleted transplantation in children. TCRdb reprocessed the PCR reads via MiXCR and lists one record per CDR3 protein. The sample has approximately 400,000 distinct CDR3 sequences, about 11% seen once. Specimen: PBMCs from the stem cell graft donor, collected from the stem cell graft. The receptors come from a human donor who donated a stem cell graft to a child with acute myeloid leukemia. The CDR3 runs from the conserved cysteine through the conserved F or W. D genes are given only for firm matches. The listing skips clone size in some rows; elsewhere it reads once, few, many or a size class.

>.|many|TRBV29-1|TRBJ2-3
CSVAGEDDTQYF
TGCAGCGTTGCCGGGGAGGATGATACGCAGTATTTT
>TRBD1|.|TRBV29-1|TRBJ2-3
CSVEDGYDRANTDTQYF
TGCAGCGTTGAAGATGGATACGACAGGGCAAACACAGATACGCAGTATTTT
>TRBD2|.|TRBV4-2|TRBJ2-3
CASSQQGLAGGPGDTQYF
TGTGCCAGCAGCCAACAGGGACTAGCGGGGGGGCCGGGGGATACGCAGTATTTT
>.|many|TRBV5-6|TRBJ2-1
CASSWSGLEQFF
TGTGCCAGCAGCTGGTCGGGTCTGGAGCAGTTCTTC
>TRBD2|few|TRBV12-3/TRBV12-4|TRBJ2-2
CASSPLSGTSGTGELFF
TGTGCCAGCAGTCCCCTCTCCGGGACTAGCGGGACCGGGGAGCTGTTTTTT
>.|many|TRBV4-1|TRBJ1-2
CASSQDIGPYGYTF
TGCGCCAGCAGCCAAGATATAGGCCCCTATGGCTACACCTTC
>TRBD1|.|TRBV20-1|TRBJ2-3
CSASPFIQGTTDTQYF
TGCAGTGCTAGCCCCTTTATACAGGGGACCACAGATACGCAGTATTTT
>.|once|TRBV7-2|TRBJ1-4
CASSPRRPRATNEKLFF
TGTGCCAGCAGCCCAAGGCGGCCCAGGGCAACTAATGAAAAACTGTTTTTT
>.|few|TRBV20-1|TRBJ2-3
CSARGQWGTDTQYF
TGCAGTGCTAGGGGACAATGGGGCACAGATACGCAGTATTTT
>.|.|TRBV5-6|TRBJ2-1
CASSRPTASYNEQFF
TGTGCCAGCAGCCGGCCTACAGCGTCCTACAATGAGCAGTTCTTC
>TRBD1|.|TRBV7-8|TRBJ1-5
CASSPDRGPAIIDQPQHF
TGTGCCAGCAGCCCGGACAGGGGGCCAGCAATCATCGATCAGCCCCAGCATTTT
>.|many|TRBV29-1|TRBJ2-2
CSVRLLSDAGELFF
TGCAGCGTCCGACTACTATCCGACGCCGGGGAGCTGTTTTTT
>TRBD2|.|TRBV9|TRBJ2-2
CASSVSGTNTGELFF
TGTGCCAGCAGCGTAAGCGGGACGAACACCGGGGAGCTGTTTTTT
>.|.|TRBV12-3/TRBV12-4|TRBJ1-5
CASSFSAGDQPQHF
TGTGCCAGCAGTTTCAGTGCCGGGGATCAGCCCCAGCATTTT
>.|few|TRBV20-1|TRBJ2-7
CSARDVVGAYEQYF
TGCAGTGCTAGAGATGTGGTGGGGGCCTACGAGCAGTACTTC